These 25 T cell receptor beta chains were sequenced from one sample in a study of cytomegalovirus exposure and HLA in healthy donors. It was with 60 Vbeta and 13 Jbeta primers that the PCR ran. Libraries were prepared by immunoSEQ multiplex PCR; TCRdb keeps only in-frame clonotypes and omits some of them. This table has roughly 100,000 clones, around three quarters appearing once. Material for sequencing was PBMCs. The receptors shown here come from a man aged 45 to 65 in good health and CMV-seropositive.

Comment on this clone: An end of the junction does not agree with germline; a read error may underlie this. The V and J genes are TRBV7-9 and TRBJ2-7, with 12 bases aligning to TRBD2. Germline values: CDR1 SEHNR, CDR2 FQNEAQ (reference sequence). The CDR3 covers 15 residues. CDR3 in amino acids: CSSSQTSGSSYEQYF. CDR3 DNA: TGTTCCAGCAGCCAGACTAGCGGGAGCTCCTACGAGCAGTACTTC.

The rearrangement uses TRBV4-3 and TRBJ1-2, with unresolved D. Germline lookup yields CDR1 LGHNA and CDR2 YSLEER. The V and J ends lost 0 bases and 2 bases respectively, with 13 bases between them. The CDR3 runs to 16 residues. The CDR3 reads CASSQERGRINYGYTF. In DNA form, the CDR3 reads TGCGCCAGCAGCCAAGAAAGAGGGCGGATCAACTATGGCTACACCTTC.

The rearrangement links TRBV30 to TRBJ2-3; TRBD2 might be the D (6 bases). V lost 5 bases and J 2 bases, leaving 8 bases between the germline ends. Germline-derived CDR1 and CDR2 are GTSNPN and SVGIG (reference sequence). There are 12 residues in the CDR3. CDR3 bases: TGTGCCTGGGGGAGGATCACAGATACGCAGTATTTT. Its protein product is CAWGRITDTQYF.

This chain's CDR3 is CASSLWGGALTEAFF. The DNA of the CDR3 is TGTGCCAGCAGCTTATGGGGGGGGGCGCTTACTGAAGCTTTCTTT. This chain joins TRBV13 and TRBJ1-1, with TRBD1 as a possible D gene (6 bases). CDR3 size: 15 residues. Trimming stripped 2 bases from V and 5 bases from J, with 15 bases between. Per the germline V gene, CDR1 is PRHDT and CDR2 is FYEKMQ (reference sequence).

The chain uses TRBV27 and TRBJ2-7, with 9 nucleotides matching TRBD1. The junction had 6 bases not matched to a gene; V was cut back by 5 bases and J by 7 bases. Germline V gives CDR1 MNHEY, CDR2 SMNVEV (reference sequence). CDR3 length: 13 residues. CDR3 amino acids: CASSPGQGGEQYF. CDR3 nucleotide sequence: TGTGCCAGCAGTCCGGGACAGGGAGGGGAGCAGTACTTC.

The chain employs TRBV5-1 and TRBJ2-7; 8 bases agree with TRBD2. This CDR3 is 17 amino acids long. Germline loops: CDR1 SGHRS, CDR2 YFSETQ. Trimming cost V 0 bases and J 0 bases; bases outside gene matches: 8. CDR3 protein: CASSLAAHSGTSYEQYF. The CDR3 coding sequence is TGCGCCAGCAGCTTGGCCGCTCATAGCGGGACCTCCTACGAGCAGTACTTC.

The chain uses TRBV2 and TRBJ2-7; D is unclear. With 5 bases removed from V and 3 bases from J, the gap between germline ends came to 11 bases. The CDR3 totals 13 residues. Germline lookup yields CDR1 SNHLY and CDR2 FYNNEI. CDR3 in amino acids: CASSTNNGYEQYF. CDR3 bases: TGTGCCAGCAGTACCAACAATGGCTACGAGCAGTACTTC.

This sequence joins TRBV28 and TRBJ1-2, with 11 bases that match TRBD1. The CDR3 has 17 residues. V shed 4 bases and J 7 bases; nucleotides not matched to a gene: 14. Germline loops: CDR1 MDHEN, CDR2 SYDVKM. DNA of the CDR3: TGTGCCAGCAGTTCGGAAACAGGGACAGGGGGACAATCTGGCTACACCTTC. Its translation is CASSSETGTGGQSGYTF.

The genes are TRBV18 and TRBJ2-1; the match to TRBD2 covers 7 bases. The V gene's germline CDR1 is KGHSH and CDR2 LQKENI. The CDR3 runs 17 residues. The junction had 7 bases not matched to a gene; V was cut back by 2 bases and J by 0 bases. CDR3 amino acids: CASSPIGGSSSYNEQFF. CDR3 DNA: TGTGCCAGCTCACCAATCGGCGGGAGTTCCTCCTACAATGAGCAGTTCTTC.

CDR3 amino acids: CASSLLAGADNEQFF. The CDR3 DNA reads as TGTGCCAGCAGTCTACTAGCGGGAGCGGACAATGAGCAGTTCTTC. The V and J genes are TRBV27 and TRBJ2-1, with 11 positions matching TRBD2. This CDR3 is 15 amino acids long. With 5 bases clipped from V and 5 bases from J, the junction kept 5 bases outside the gene matches. From germline, CDR1 is MNHEY and CDR2 SMNVEV (reference sequence).

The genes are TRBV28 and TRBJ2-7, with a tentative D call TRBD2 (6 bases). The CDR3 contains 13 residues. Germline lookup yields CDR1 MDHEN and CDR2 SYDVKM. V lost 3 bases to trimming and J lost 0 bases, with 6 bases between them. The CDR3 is CASSLGGSYEQYF. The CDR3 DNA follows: TGTGCCAGCAGTTTGGGGGGCTCCTACGAGCAGTACTTC.

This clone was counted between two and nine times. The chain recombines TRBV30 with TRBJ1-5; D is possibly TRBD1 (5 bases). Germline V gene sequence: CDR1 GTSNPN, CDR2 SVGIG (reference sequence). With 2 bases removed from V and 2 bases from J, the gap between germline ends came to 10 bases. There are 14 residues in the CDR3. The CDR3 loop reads CAWSQGTGNQPQHF. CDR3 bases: TGTGCCTGGAGTCAGGGTACGGGCAATCAGCCCCAGCATTTT.

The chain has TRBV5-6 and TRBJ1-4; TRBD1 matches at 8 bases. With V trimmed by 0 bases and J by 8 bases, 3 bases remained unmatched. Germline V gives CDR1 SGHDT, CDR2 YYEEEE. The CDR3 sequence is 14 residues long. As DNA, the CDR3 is TGTGCCAGCAGCTTGGGGACAGGGCGAGAAAAACTGTTTTTT. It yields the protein CASSLGTGREKLFF.

DNA for the CDR3: TGTGCCAGCAGTGCACTAGCGGGAGATGACACCGGGGAGCTGTTTTTT. This gives the protein CASSALAGDDTGELFF. The V and J genes are TRBV6-4 and TRBJ2-2, with TRBD2 matching 11 bases. Trimming removed 4 bases from V and 3 bases from J; junction bases left unmatched: 4. Germline-derived CDR1 and CDR2 are MRHNA and SNTAGT. The CDR3 has 16 residues.

This CDR3 is CASSEQGRTDTQYF. The DNA for the CDR3 is TGTGCCAGCAGTGAACAGGGCCGCACAGATACGCAGTATTTT. This chain joins TRBV2 and TRBJ2-3; a possible D gene is TRBD1 (5 bases). Deletions cut 2 bases from V and 1 base from J, with 7 bases between. The CDR3 length is 14 residues. Germline lookup yields CDR1 SNHLY and CDR2 FYNNEI.

CDR3 residues: CASSLLLYEQYF. DNA for the CDR3: TGTGCCAGCAGTTTATTACTCTACGAGCAGTACTTC. This chain links TRBV28 with TRBJ2-7, with unresolved D. The V and J ends lost 1 base and 3 bases respectively, with 4 bases between them. Germline values: CDR1 MDHEN, CDR2 SYDVKM. The CDR3 is 12 residues long.

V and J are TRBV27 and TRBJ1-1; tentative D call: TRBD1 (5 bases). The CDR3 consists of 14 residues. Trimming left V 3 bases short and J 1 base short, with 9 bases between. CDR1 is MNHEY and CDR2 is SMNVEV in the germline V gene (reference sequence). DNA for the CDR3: TGTGCCAGCAGTTTCGGGCAGGGGAACACTGAAGCTTTCTTT. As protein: CASSFGQGNTEAFF.

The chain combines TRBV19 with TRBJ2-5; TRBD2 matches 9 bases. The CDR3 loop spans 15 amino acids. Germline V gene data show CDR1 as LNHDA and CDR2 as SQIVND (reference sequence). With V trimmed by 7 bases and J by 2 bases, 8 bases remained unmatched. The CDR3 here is CASKRLLAGQETQYF. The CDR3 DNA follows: TGTGCCAGTAAGCGTCTTCTAGCGGGGCAAGAGACCCAGTACTTC. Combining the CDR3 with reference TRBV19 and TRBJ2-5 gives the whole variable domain DGGITQSPKYLFRKEGQNVTLSCEQNLNHDAMYWYRQDPGQGLRLIYYSQIVNDFQKGDIAEGYSVSREKKESFPLTVTSAQKNPTAFYLCASKRLLAGQETQYFGPGTRLLVL.

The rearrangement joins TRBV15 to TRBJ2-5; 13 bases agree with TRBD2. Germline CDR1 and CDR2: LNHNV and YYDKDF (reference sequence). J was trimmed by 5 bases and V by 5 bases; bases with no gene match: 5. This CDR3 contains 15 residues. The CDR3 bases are TGTGCCACCAGCGCATGGACTAGCGGGAGCGAGACCCAGTACTTC. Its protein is CATSAWTSGSETQYF.

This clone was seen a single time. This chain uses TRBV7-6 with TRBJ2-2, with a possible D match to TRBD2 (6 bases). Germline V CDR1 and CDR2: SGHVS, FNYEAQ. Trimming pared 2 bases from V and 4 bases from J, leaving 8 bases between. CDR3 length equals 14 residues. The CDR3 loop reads CASSLRGSTGELFF. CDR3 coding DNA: TGTGCCAGCAGCTTACGGGGGAGCACCGGGGAGCTGTTTTTT.

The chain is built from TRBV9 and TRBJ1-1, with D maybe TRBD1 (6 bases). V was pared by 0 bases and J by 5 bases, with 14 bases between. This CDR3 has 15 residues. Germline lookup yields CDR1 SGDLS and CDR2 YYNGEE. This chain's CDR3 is CASSVDPGARTEAFF. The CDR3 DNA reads TGTGCCAGCAGCGTAGATCCAGGGGCCCGAACTGAAGCTTTCTTT.

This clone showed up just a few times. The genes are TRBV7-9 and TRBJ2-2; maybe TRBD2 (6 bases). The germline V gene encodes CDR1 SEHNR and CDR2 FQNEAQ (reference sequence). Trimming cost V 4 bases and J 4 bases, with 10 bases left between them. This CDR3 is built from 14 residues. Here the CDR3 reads CASSSRRATGELFF. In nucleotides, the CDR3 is TGTGCCAGCAGCTCTAGGAGGGCCACCGGGGAGCTGTTTTTT.

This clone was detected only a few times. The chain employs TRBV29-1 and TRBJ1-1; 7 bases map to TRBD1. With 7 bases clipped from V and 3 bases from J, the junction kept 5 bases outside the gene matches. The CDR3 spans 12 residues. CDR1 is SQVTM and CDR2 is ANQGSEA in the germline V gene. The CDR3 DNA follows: TGCAGCGGGGGACAGATGGACACTGAAGCTTTCTTT. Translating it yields CSGGQMDTEAFF.

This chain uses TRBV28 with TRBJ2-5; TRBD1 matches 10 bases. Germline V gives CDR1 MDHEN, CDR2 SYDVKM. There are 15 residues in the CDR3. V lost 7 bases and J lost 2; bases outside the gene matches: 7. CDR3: CASTTGGAEQETQYF. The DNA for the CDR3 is TGTGCCAGCACGACAGGGGGCGCAGAGCAAGAGACCCAGTACTTC.

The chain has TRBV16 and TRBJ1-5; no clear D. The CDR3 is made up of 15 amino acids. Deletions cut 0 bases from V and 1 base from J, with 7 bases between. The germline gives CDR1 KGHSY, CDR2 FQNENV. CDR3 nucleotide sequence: TGTGCCAGCAGCCAATCGGACTCCAGCAATCAGCCCCAGCATTTT. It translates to CASSQSDSSNQPQHF.